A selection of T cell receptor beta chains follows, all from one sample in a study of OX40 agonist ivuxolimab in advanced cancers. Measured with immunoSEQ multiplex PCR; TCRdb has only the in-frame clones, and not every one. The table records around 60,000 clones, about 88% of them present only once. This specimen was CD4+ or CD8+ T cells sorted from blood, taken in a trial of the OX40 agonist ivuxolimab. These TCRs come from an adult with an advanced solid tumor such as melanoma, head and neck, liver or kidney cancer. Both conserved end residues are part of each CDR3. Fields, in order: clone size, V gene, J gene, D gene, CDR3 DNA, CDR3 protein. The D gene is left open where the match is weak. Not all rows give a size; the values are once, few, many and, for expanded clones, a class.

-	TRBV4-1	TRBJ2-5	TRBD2	TGCGCCAGCAGCCAACTAGCGGGAGGGGAAGAGACCCAGTACTTC	CASSQLAGGEETQYF
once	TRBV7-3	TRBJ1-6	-	TGTGCCAGCAGCTTAACGGTCTGGACACCCCTCCACTTT	CASSLTVWTPLHF
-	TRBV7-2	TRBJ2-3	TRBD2	TGTGCCAGCAGCTCCACCCAGCGGGGGCTCACAGATACGCAGTATTTT	CASSSTQRGLTDTQYF
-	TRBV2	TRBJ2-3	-	TGTGCCAGCAGTGTAACGGGCGCAGATACGCAGTATTTT	CASSVTGADTQYF
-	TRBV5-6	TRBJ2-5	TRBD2	TGTGCCAGCAGCTTGGAGCGACTAGCGGGGGGACAGACCCAGTACTTC	CASSLERLAGGQTQYF
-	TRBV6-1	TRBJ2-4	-	TGTGCCAGCAGTGAACCCGGGAGTTTTGAAAACATTCAGTACTTC	CASSEPGSFENIQYF
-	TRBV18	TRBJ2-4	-	TGTGCCAGCTCACTTTCTGGACAGAAAAACATTCAGTACTTC	CASSLSGQKNIQYF
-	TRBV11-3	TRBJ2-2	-	TGTGCCAGCAGCTTAGGTGGGGGGTCCGACACCGGGGAGCTGTTTTTT	CASSLGGGSDTGELFF
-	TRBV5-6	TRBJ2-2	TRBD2	TGTGCCAGCAGCCCGCGGACTAGCGGGATACGATTGGCCGGGGAGCCGTTTTTT	CASSPRTSGIRLAGEPFF
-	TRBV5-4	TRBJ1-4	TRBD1	TGTGCCAGCAGCTTGGAACCGACAGGGACTAATGAAAAACTGTTTTTT	CASSLEPTGTNEKLFF
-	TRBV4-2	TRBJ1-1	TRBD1	TGTGCCAGCAGCCAAGACCCCAGGGGGCTGACTGAAGCTTTCTTT	CASSQDPRGLTEAFF
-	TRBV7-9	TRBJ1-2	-	TGTGCCAGCAGCTTAGACGGGAGGCGAAGGGATCCCTATGGCTACACCTTC	CASSLDGRRRDPYGYTF
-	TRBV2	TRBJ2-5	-	TGTGCCAGCGGACTTTTAGAGACCCAGTACTTC	CASGLLETQYF
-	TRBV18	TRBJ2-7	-	TGTGCCAGCTCACCAGTAGCGCTGCGTGGTGAGCAGTACTTC	CASSPVALRGEQYF
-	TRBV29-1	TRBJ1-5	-	TGCAGCGTCCAGGAGCAGGGTGGCAATCAGCCCCAGCATTTT	CSVQEQGGNQPQHF
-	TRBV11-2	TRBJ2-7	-	TGTGCCAGCAGCCCAGTCAGGACCCCTACCTACGAGCAGTACTTC	CASSPVRTPTYEQYF
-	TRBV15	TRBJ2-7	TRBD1	TGTGCCACCAGCAGAGACAGGGGGCTATACGAGCAGTACTTC	CATSRDRGLYEQYF
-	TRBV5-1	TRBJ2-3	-	TGCGCCAGCAGCTTGGTCGTCACTTCTAGCACAGATACGCAGTATTTT	CASSLVVTSSTDTQYF
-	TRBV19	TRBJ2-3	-	TGTGCCAGTAGTAGGGGGGCTAGCACAGATACGCAGTATTTT	CASSRGASTDTQYF
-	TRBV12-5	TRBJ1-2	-	TGTGCTAGTGGTTTGCTGGAGCCCTATGGCTACACCTTC	CASGLLEPYGYTF
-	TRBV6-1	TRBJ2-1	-	TGTGCCAGCAGTGAACTCTGGCTATCCTCCTACAATGAGCAGTTCTTC	CASSELWLSSYNEQFF
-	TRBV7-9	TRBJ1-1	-	TGTGCCAGCAGGTCCGGGACCCCCAACACTGAAGCTTTCTTT	CASRSGTPNTEAFF
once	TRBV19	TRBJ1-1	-	TGTGCCAGTAGTATAGGTGGAGGGTCCTTCATGAACACTGAAGCTTTCTTT	CASSIGGGSFMNTEAFF
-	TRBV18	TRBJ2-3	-	TGTGCCAGCTCACCAAAAGATACGCAGTATTTT	CASSPKDTQYF
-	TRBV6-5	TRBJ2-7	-	TGTGCCAGCAGCCGGGCCTACGAGCAGTACTTC	CASSRAYEQYF
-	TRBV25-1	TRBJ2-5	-	TGTGCCAGCAGACCCGGACAAGTAGAGACCCAGTACTTC	CASRPGQVETQYF
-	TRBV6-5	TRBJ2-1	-	TGTGCCAGCAGTTCCAGGCGGGTTTCTTCGGGTGAGCAGTTCTTC	CASSSRRVSSGEQFF
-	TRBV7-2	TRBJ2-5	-	TGTGCCAGCAGCGAAACAGGGCTAGAGACCCAGTACTTC	CASSETGLETQYF
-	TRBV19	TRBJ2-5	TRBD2	TGTGCCAGTAGTATGGCGGGAGCGCGGGAGACCCAGTACTTC	CASSMAGARETQYF
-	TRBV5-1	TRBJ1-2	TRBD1	TGCGCCAGCAGCCCCGGGGACAGGGGGCTGGGCTATGGCTACACCTTC	CASSPGDRGLGYGYTF
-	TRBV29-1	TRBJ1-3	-	TGCAGCGCCGGGACGAGCTCTGGAAACACCATATATTTT	CSAGTSSGNTIYF
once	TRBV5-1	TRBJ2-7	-	TGCGCCAGCAGCTCGATTAGCTCCTACGAGCAGTACTTC	CASSSISSYEQYF
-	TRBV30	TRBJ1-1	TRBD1	TGTGCCTGGAGTCGTAGAGGACAGGGGGACACCGAAGCTTTCTTT	CAWSRRGQGDTEAFF
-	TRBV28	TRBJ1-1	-	TGTGCCAGCAGAGTTGCCCAGACGGACACTGAAGCTTTCTTT	CASRVAQTDTEAFF
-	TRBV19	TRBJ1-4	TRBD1	TGTGCCAGTAAGTGGGGGACAGCAACTAATGAAAAACTGTTTTTT	CASKWGTATNEKLFF
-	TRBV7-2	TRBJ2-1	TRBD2	TGTGCCAGCAGCCAAACGGGACTAGCGGGGGATGAGCAGTTCTTC	CASSQTGLAGDEQFF
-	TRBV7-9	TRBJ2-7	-	TGTGCCAGCAGTCTCAGGGGCAACTACGAGCAGTACTTC	CASSLRGNYEQYF
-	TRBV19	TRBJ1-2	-	TGTGCCAGTAGTATGGACAGAGGTGGCTACACCTTC	CASSMDRGGYTF
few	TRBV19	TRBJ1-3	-	TGTGCCAGTAGTATAGTTCTGGGGGGCCTCTCTGGAAACACCATATATTTT	CASSIVLGGLSGNTIYF
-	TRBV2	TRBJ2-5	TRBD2	TGTGCCAGCAGCTTACGAGCGGGGGGGGCTGGAGAGACCCAGTACTTC	CASSLRAGGAGETQYF
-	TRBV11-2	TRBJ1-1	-	TGTGCCAGCAGCTTAGGGCGAGGCAGGGAATGGGGTGAAGCTTTCTTT	CASSLGRGREWGEAFF
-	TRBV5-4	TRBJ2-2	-	TGTGCCAGCAGCCCCCGCCGGGACATTGGCACCGGGGAGCTGTTTTTT	CASSPRRDIGTGELFF
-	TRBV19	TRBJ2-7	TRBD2	TGTGCCAGTAGTACGGGGGGGACGGCGAACGAGCAGTACTTC	CASSTGGTANEQYF
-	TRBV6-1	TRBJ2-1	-	TGTGCCAGCAGTAGGCCCGGAAATGAGCAGTTCTTC	CASSRPGNEQFF
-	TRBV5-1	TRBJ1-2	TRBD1	TGCGCCAGCAGCTTGGCCGGGACAGGGGGCCTCTATGGCTACACCTTC	CASSLAGTGGLYGYTF
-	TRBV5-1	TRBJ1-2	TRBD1	TGCGCCAGCAGCTCTGAAGACAGGGCAAGCTACACCTTC	CASSSEDRASYTF
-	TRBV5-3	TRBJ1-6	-	TGTGCCAGAACCGCCAAACGGGACGGTAATTCACCCCTCCACTTT	CARTAKRDGNSPLHF
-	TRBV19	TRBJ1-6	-	TGTGCCAGTAGTCCCCGGGGCAGCAGCTCCTATAATTCACCCCTCCACTTT	CASSPRGSSSYNSPLHF
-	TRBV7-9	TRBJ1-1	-	TGTGCCAGCAGCTTAGGGACAGCTAACACTGAAGCTTTCTTT	CASSLGTANTEAFF
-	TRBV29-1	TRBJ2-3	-	TGCAGCTCTGATAGGTCCACAGATACGCAGTATTTT	CSSDRSTDTQYF
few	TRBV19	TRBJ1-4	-	TGTGCCAGTAGCCCCTGGACAGCGACCGCTGAAAAACTGTTTTTT	CASSPWTATAEKLFF
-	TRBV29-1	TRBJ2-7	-	TGCAGCGTTGAAATGGGGCAGGGGAGCCCCTCCTACGAGCAGTACTTC	CSVEMGQGSPSYEQYF
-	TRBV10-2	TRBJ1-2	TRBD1	TGCGCCAGCCACCCCGGGACAGGGAGCGGCTACACCTTC	CASHPGTGSGYTF
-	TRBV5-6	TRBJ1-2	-	TGTGCCAGCAGCTCGACCGGCTATGGCTACACCTTC	CASSSTGYGYTF
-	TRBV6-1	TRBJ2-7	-	TGTGCCAGTCAGAGCGATCAGCCCTACGAGCAGTACTTC	CASQSDQPYEQYF
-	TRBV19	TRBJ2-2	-	TGTGCCAGTCATGGGCCCCCGGCGGCGAACACCGGGGAGCTGTTTTTT	CASHGPPAANTGELFF
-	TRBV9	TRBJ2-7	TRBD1	TGTGCCAGCAGTGGGACAGGGGTTTACGAGCAGTACTTC	CASSGTGVYEQYF
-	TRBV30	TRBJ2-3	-	TGTGCCTGGAGTGTCGGGCAAACGGGCACAGATACGCAGTATTTT	CAWSVGQTGTDTQYF
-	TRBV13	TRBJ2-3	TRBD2	TGTGCCAGCACCCTGGGGCTAGCGGGAGACACGCAGTATTTT	CASTLGLAGDTQYF
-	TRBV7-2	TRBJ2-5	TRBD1	TGTGCCAGCAGCTTAGATTACAGGGGGCAAGAGACCCAGTACTTC	CASSLDYRGQETQYF